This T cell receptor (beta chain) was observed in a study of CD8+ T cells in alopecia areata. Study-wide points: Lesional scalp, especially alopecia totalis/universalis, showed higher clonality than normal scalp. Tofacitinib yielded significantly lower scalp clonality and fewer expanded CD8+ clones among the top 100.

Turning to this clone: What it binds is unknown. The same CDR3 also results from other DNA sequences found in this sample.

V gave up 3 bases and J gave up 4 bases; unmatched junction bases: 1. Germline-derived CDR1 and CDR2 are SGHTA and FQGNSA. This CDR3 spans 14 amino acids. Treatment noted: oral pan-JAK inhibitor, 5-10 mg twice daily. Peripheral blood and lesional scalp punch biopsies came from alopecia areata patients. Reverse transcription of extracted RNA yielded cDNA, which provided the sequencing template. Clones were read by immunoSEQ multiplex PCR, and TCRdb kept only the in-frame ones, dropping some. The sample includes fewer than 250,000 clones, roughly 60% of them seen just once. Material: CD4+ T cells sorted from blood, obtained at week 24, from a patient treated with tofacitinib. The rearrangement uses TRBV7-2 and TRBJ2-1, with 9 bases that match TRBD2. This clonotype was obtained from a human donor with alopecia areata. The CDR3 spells CASSLGLAYNEQFF. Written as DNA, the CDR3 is TGTGCCAGCAGCTTGGGACTAGCTTACAATGAGCAGTTCTTC.